The clone carrying this T cell receptor beta chain was seen only once. The entry originates in a study of control samples from healthy donors and cancer patients. The CDR3 extends over 15 amino acids. With V trimmed by 5 bases and J by 4 bases, 7 bases remained unmatched. Per the germline V gene, CDR1 is SGHTA and CDR2 is FQGNSA. Some clones are missing from TCRdb's copy, which holds only in-frame ones; the method was immunoSEQ multiplex PCR. The sample records 70,000 or so clones, roughly 91% being singletons. The chain has TRBV7-2 and TRBJ2-5; 10 positions match TRBD1. The sequencing sample was made of PBMCs. The receptor's source is a man aged 55 to 70 with lung cancer. The CDR3 region has the DNA TGTGCCAGCAGCAAAGGCGGACAGGGGGGAGAGACCCAGTACTTC. It yields the protein CASSKGGQGGETQYF.